This T cell receptor (beta chain) was documented in a study of OX40 agonist ivuxolimab in advanced cancers. Using immunoSEQ multiplex PCR, the repertoire was profiled, and TCRdb retains in-frame clones only, with some absent. This sample yields 74,000 or so clones, of which roughly nine tenths are seen a single time; more than 8.5% belongs to the top ten. The germline V gene has CDR1 SGHAT and CDR2 FQNNGV. After removal of 5 bases from V and 6 bases from J, the junction contained 4 bases not matched to a gene. The CDR3 is 15 residues long. The clonotype was recovered from an adult with an advanced solid tumor such as melanoma, head and neck, liver or kidney cancer. This chain uses TRBV11-2 with TRBJ2-3, with TRBD2 matching over 14 bases. The material was CD4+ or CD8+ T cells sorted from blood, obtained in a trial of the OX40 agonist ivuxolimab. In nucleotides, the CDR3 is TGTGCCAGCAGCAGACTAGCGGGAGGGTCGGATACGCAGTATTTT. This gives the protein CASSRLAGGSDTQYF.